These 12 T cell receptor beta chains originate from one sample sequenced in a study of shared T cell receptors in the human thymus. Generated by immunoSEQ multiplex PCR, the TCRdb table keeps only in-frame clones and is missing some. Here the sample spans some 700,000 clones, 80% to 90% being singletons. This sample also belongs to another study, concerning human thymus T cells.

What was sequenced was thymocytes. The receptors originated from a girl under three years old with a congenital heart defect.

This chain joins TRBV6-6 and TRBJ2-5; a weak D match, TRBD1 (6 bases). With 5 bases removed from V and 5 bases from J, the gap between germline ends came to 18 bases. The CDR3 extends over 15 amino acids. Germline CDR1 and CDR2: MNHNY and SVGAGI (reference sequence). The CDR3 DNA follows: TGTGCCAGCAGTCGACCCACAGGGTGTGGGGAGACCCAGTACTTC. It yields the protein CASSRPTGCGETQYF.

The chain uses TRBV4-1 and TRBJ1-5; D call uncertain. The CDR3 length is 16 residues. Germline V lookup: CDR1 MGHRA, CDR2 YSYEKL. The germline V and J ends were trimmed by 0 bases and 8 bases, with 17 bases remaining between them. DNA for the CDR3: TGCGCCAGCAGCCAAGATGAGGAGAGGGTGGGAAAGCCCCAGCATTTT. Protein sequence: CASSQDEERVGKPQHF.

Concerning this clone itself: Other DNA variants within this sample encode the same CDR3. The rearrangement uses TRBV29-1 and TRBJ1-2; D is unresolved. Trimming took off 0 bases at V and 8 bases at J, with 4 bases between the two ends. The CDR3 has 10 amino acids. Germline V lookup: CDR1 SQVTM, CDR2 ANQGSEA. DNA for the CDR3: TGCAGCGTTGAAGAAGAGGGCTACACCTTC. It is translated as CSVEEEGYTF. The full variable domain, completed using reference TRBV29-1 and TRBJ1-2, is SAVISQKPSRDICQRGTSLTIQCQVDSQVTMMFWYRQQPGQSLTLIATANQGSEATYESGFVIDKFPISRPNLTFSTLTVSNMSPEDSSIYLCSVEEEGYTFGSGTRLTVV.

This rearrangement joins TRBV6-1 to TRBJ1-2; unclear D gene. The CDR3 runs 16 residues. Germline V gene lookup returns CDR1 MNHNS and CDR2 SASEGT. Trimming left V 2 bases short and J 0 bases short, with 13 bases between. The CDR3 coding sequence is TGTGCCAGCAGTGAATCCGCAGGCCAAGCTAACTATGGCTACACCTTC. It specifies CASSESAGQANYGYTF.

The V call is TRBV15, the J call TRBJ2-5, with 8 positions matching TRBD1. This CDR3 contains 17 residues. The germline CDR1 and CDR2 sequences are LNHNV and YYDKDF (reference sequence). With 0 bases clipped from V and 1 base from J, the junction kept 7 bases outside the gene matches. The CDR3 sequence: CATSRDYFDRGQETQYF. The CDR3, as DNA: TGTGCCACCAGCAGAGATTACTTCGACAGGGGCCAAGAGACCCAGTACTTC.

The chain employs TRBV7-2 and TRBJ1-3; D is unclear. Trimming cost V 2 bases and J 2 bases, with 10 bases left between them. The CDR3 is 15 residues long. The germline V gene encodes CDR1 SGHTA and CDR2 FQGNSA. Here the CDR3 reads CASSLRGGPGNTIYF. For the CDR3, the DNA is TGTGCCAGCAGCTTACGGGGTGGGCCTGGAAACACCATATATTTT.

V is TRBV10-3 and J is TRBJ1-2; TRBD1 matches 11 bases. V lost 6 bases and J lost 4; bases outside the gene matches: 22. This CDR3 is built from 20 residues. The germline gives CDR1 ENHRY, CDR2 SYGVKD. CDR3 loop: CAIRTGTGGCDLPTAYGYTF. CDR3 bases: TGTGCCATCAGGACGGGGACAGGGGGTTGTGATCTTCCTACGGCCTATGGCTACACCTTC.

The chain carries TRBV6-6 and TRBJ1-6; D remains ambiguous. Trimming removed 8 bases from V and 6 bases from J, with 14 bases in between. Germline-derived CDR1 and CDR2 are MNHNY and SVGAGI (reference sequence). The CDR3 extends over 14 amino acids. DNA for the CDR3: TGTGCCAGCGCCACGACATACCGTAATTCACCCCTCCACTTT. It specifies CASATTYRNSPLHF.

This clone was seen a single time. CDR3 sequence: CASNRQGAGGELFF. DNA of the CDR3: TGTGCCAGCAACAGACAGGGGGCAGGCGGGGAGCTGTTTTTT. This chain uses TRBV9 with TRBJ2-2; 10 nucleotides line up with TRBD1. V lost 6 bases, J lost 7 bases, and 6 bases stayed unmatched. The CDR3 has 14 amino acids. Germline CDR1 reads SGDLS; CDR2 reads YYNGEE.

The chain recombines TRBV1 with TRBJ2-3; the DNA was not compared with TRBD2, the D call given in the table. TRBV1 counts as a pseudogene. The CDR3 is 16 residues long. The CDR3 region is CTSSRRRCRGTDTQYF. The CDR3 DNA is TGCACCAGCAGCCGTCGAAGGTGTCGGGGCACAGATACGCAGTATTTT.

V usage is TRBV7-8 and J usage is TRBJ1-1; no clear D. V was trimmed by 5 bases and J by 3 bases, leaving 13 bases between them. Germline assignment: CDR1 SGHVS and CDR2 FQNEAQ. CDR3 length equals 14 residues. CDR3 bases: TGTGCCAGCAGCGTAACAGCATCGCACACTGAAGCTTTCTTT. Protein sequence: CASSVTASHTEAFF.

This sequence joins TRBV9 and TRBJ1-2; tentatively, D is TRBD1 (5 bases). The CDR3 covers 15 residues. The germline CDR1 and CDR2 sequences are SGDLS and YYNGEE. The ends were cut back, 0 bases at V and 0 bases at J, with 9 bases in the middle. Here the CDR3 reads CASSVERGTNYGYTF. CDR3 DNA: TGTGCCAGCAGCGTAGAAAGGGGAACTAACTATGGCTACACCTTC.